A single sample gave rise to the 9 T cell receptor beta chains below, sequenced in a study of a mutant IDH1 vaccine in newly diagnosed glioma. Their antigen targets remain unknown. Time point here: week 47, end of study. Doses consisted of 300 ug of mutant IDH1 20-mer peptide each, paired with topical imiquimod. Data came from immunoSEQ multiplex PCR; TCRdb stores just in-frame clones and leaves some out. Of 58,000 or so clones in the sample, roughly 80% were seen once. The source material was PBMCs, sampled from a glioma patient whose treatment included an IDH1 peptide vaccine. The receptor set was obtained from a woman aged 50 to 60 with glioma.

The CDR3 coding sequence is TGCGCCAGCAGTAGTAAGTGGGGGGTCACAGATACGCAGTATTTT. Protein: CASSSKWGVTDTQYF. The V and J genes are TRBV10-1 and TRBJ2-3; D is perhaps TRBD2 (6 bases). The V end was cut by 5 bases, the J end by 2 bases, with 14 bases between. The CDR3 has 15 amino acids. CDR1 and CDR2 (germline): WNHNN, SYGVQD (reference sequence).

The rearrangement links TRBV7-9 to TRBJ1-3; no clear D gene. Trimming removed 2 bases at V and 1 base at J, with 15 bases between. CDR3 length equals 17 residues. The germline V gene has CDR1 SEHNR and CDR2 FQNEAQ (reference sequence). The CDR3: CASSLLEQSSSGNTIYF. CDR3 DNA: TGTGCCAGCAGCTTATTAGAACAGTCTTCTTCTGGAAACACCATATATTTT.

The CDR3 reads CASIPGEGQTSGNTIYF. The CDR3 region has the DNA TGTGCCAGCATCCCAGGGGAGGGTCAAACTTCTGGAAACACCATATATTTT. The chain links TRBV25-1 to TRBJ1-3; tentatively, D is TRBD1 (6 bases). Germline V gene sequence: CDR1 MGHDK, CDR2 SYGVNS. V dropped 7 bases and J dropped 1 base, with 20 bases sitting between them. CDR3 length: 17 residues. Full variable domain (missing parts from reference TRBV25-1 and TRBJ1-3): EADIYQTPRYLVIGTGKKITLECSQTMGHDKMYWYQQDPGMELHLIHYSYGVNSTEKGDLSSESTVSRIRTEHFPLTLESARPSHTSQYLCASIPGEGQTSGNTIYFGEGSWLTVV.

This clone was seen just once. The chain joins TRBV6-5 to TRBJ1-2; D possibly corresponds to TRBD1 (5 bases). CDR3 size: 15 residues. Germline loops: CDR1 MNHEY, CDR2 SVGAGI. V was cut by 2 bases and J by 3 bases, with 13 bases left in between. CDR3 nucleotides: TGTGCCAGCAGTTACGTGGCAGGGTTGGACTATGGCTACACCTTC. Its translation: CASSYVAGLDYGYTF.

This chain uses TRBV6-1 with TRBJ1-2; a possible D gene is TRBD1 (5 bases). V was pared by 8 bases and J by 8 bases, with 24 bases between. Germline loops: CDR1 MNHNS, CDR2 SASEGT. There are 15 residues in the CDR3. The CDR3 protein is CASSAFRSGARGYTF. The CDR3 coding sequence is TGTGCCAGCTCCGCTTTTCGGAGTGGGGCTAGGGGCTACACCTTC.

The chain recombines TRBV11-3 with TRBJ2-3; D not certain. V lost 0 bases, J lost 6 bases, and 7 bases lay in between. Germline lookup yields CDR1 SGHNT and CDR2 YENEEA. The CDR3 runs 13 residues. CDR3: CASSLDLTDTQYF. CDR3 bases: TGTGCCAGCAGCTTAGATCTCACTGATACGCAGTATTTT.

The chain combines TRBV29-1 with TRBJ1-3; no firm D call. The germline gives CDR1 SQVTM, CDR2 ANQGSEA. CDR3 size: 13 residues. V was shortened by 7 bases and J by 0 bases, with 10 bases between the two germline ends. In DNA form, the CDR3 reads TGCAGCGCCGATATCACCTCTGGAAACACCATATATTTT. It is translated as CSADITSGNTIYF.

This chain uses TRBV28 with TRBJ1-6, with TRBD1 matching 8 bases. Germline lookup yields CDR1 MDHEN and CDR2 SYDVKM. The junction had 5 bases not matched to a gene; V was cut back by 6 bases and J by 10 bases. This CDR3 is 13 amino acids long. CDR3 sequence reads: CASRQGARSPLHF. The CDR3 bases are TGTGCCAGCAGGCAGGGGGCAAGATCACCCCTCCACTTT.

For the CDR3, the DNA is TGTGCCAGCAGGTTGTCGGCGTCCTATGGCTACACCTTC. Its translation: CASRLSASYGYTF. J is TRBJ1-2 and V is TRBV5-8; no definite D call. V was shortened by 5 bases and J by 4 bases, with 12 bases between the two germline ends. The CDR3 runs 13 residues. Germline assignment: CDR1 SGHTS and CDR2 YDEGEE. The full variable domain, rest sourced from reference TRBV5-8 and TRBJ1-2, is EAGVTQSPTHLIKTRGQQATLRCSPISGHTSVYWYQQALGLGLQFLLWYDEGEERNRGNFPPRFSGRQFPNYSSELNVNALELEDSALYLCASRLSASYGYTFGSGTRLTVV.